This entry lists 17 T cell receptor beta chains sequenced from one sample in a study of beta chain features in type 1 diabetes. Study outcomes and limitations: For Type 1 diabetes patients, all four CD4+ subsets carried TCRB CDR3s that were moderately but significantly shorter.

As every portion of the isolated RNA was reverse transcribed, the sequencing read expressed TCRB transcripts. Measured with immunoSEQ multiplex PCR; TCRdb has only the in-frame clones, and not every one. The sample holds over 650,000 clones, around an eighth seen once. Antigens of these TCRs are unknown. Source material: naive CD4+ T cells from blood. These receptors all stem from a young man with type 1 diabetes.

V usage is TRBV6-6 and J usage is TRBJ2-7; no definite D call. The CDR3 runs 16 residues. CDR1 and CDR2 (germline): MNHNY, SVGAGI (reference sequence). With 0 bases removed from V and 2 bases from J, the gap between germline ends came to 14 bases. The CDR3 sequence: CASSYSRGTATYEQYF. Here the CDR3 DNA reads TGTGCCAGCAGTTACTCGAGAGGAACGGCCACCTACGAGCAGTACTTC.

The table lists this clone with a few counts. This chain joins TRBV29-1 and TRBJ2-5; TRBD2 might be the D (6 bases). Per germline, CDR1 SQVTM and CDR2 ANQGSEA. The CDR3 has 13 residues. With 1 base removed from V and 7 bases from J, the gap between germline ends came to 13 bases. The CDR3 sequence is CSVEGKGLVTQYF. As DNA, the CDR3 is TGCAGCGTTGAAGGAAAGGGACTGGTGACCCAGTACTTC.

The chain joins TRBV7-2 to TRBJ1-5, with a possible D match to TRBD1 (6 bases). The V gene lost 2 bases and the J gene lost 6 bases, with 17 bases spanning the gap. Germline V gives CDR1 SGHTA, CDR2 FQGNSA. The length of the CDR3 is 16 residues. CDR3 DNA sequence: TGTGCCAGCAGCTTAATGTCAGTGGGGGCTCCTCAGCCCCAGCATTTT. It encodes CASSLMSVGAPQPQHF.

This clone was counted only a few times. This chain links TRBV30 with TRBJ1-4; a weak D match, TRBD1 (5 bases). V was clipped by 5 bases and J by 8 bases, with 15 bases between them. The CDR3 sequence is 13 residues long. CDR1 and CDR2 (germline): GTSNPN, SVGIG (reference sequence). The CDR3 region is CAWGGASDEKLFF. For the CDR3, the DNA is TGTGCCTGGGGTGGGGCCTCGGACGAAAAACTGTTTTTT.

This clone was seen a few times. The chain recombines TRBV7-2 with TRBJ2-7, with D perhaps given as TRBD1 or TRBD2 (5 bases each). The CDR3 consists of 16 residues. The germline V gene has CDR1 SGHTA and CDR2 FQGNSA. V was trimmed by 1 base and J by 0 bases, leaving 13 bases between them. CDR3 loop: CASSLGVGTASYEQYF. Written as DNA, the CDR3 is TGTGCCAGCAGCTTAGGTGTCGGGACCGCCTCCTACGAGCAGTACTTC.

A few counts support this clone. This chain joins TRBV14 and TRBJ2-5, with TRBD1 identical over 9 bases. Losses at the gene ends were 5 bases for V and 4 bases for J; bases not matched to a gene: 23. The CDR3 is 20 amino acids. Germline V gene lookup returns CDR1 SGHDN and CDR2 FVKESK. This chain's CDR3 is CASSYLQIKGTGIGTETQYF. The CDR3 DNA sequence: TGTGCCAGCAGCTACCTGCAGATTAAGGGGACAGGGATCGGTACAGAGACCCAGTACTTC. The full variable domain, in which reference TRBV14 and TRBJ2-5 provide the parts outside the CDR3, is EAGVTQFPSHSVIEKGQTVTLRCDPISGHDNLYWYRRVMGKEIKFLLHFVKESKQDESGMPNNRFLAERTGGTYSTLKVQPAELEDSGVYFCASSYLQIKGTGIGTETQYFGPGTRLLVL.

This clone was found a few times. The chain is built from TRBV5-1 and TRBJ2-1, with D perhaps matching TRBD2 (6 bases). Trimming pared 0 bases from V and 6 bases from J, leaving 13 bases between. This CDR3 region has 15 residues. Per germline, CDR1 SGHRS and CDR2 YFSETQ. The CDR3 nucleotides read TGCGCCAGCAGCTTGGCGCAGGACTACTTCAATGAGCAGTTCTTC. Translation: CASSLAQDYFNEQFF.

Remarks on this clone: Sequence at one end of the junction differs from germline and may be a read error. The chain combines TRBV7-7 with TRBJ1-1, with TRBD1 matching 7 bases. CDR1 and CDR2 (germline): SSHAT, FNYEAQ (reference sequence). The CDR3 sequence is 20 residues long. DNA of the CDR3: TGTGCTAGCAGCTTGGATTATAGGCCGGGACAGCCTGGCGTGAACACTGAAGCTTTCTTT. Its translation: CASSLDYRPGQPGVNTEAFF.

V gene TRBV7-2 combines with J gene TRBJ1-2; D not certain. Trimming took 1 base from V and 5 from J, leaving 5 bases between them. This CDR3 has 12 residues. CDR1 is SGHTA and CDR2 is FQGNSA in the germline V gene. The CDR3 sequence is CASSLESYGYTF. The CDR3 nucleotides are TGTGCCAGCAGCTTAGAATCTTATGGCTACACCTTC.

V is TRBV30 and J is TRBJ2-5; 7 positions agree with TRBD2. V was clipped by 5 bases and J by 3 bases; unmatched bases: 12. In germline, CDR1 is GTSNPN, CDR2 SVGIG (reference sequence). The CDR3 runs to 15 residues. The CDR3 loop is CAWGEGLQVEETQYF. The CDR3 nucleotides are TGTGCCTGGGGGGAGGGGCTACAGGTCGAAGAGACCCAGTACTTC.

The chain is built from TRBV30 and TRBJ2-1, with D uncertain. The V gene's germline CDR1 is GTSNPN and CDR2 SVGIG (reference sequence). Trimming took 1 base from V and 0 from J, leaving 7 bases between them. The CDR3 is 14 amino acids. For the CDR3, the DNA is TGTGCCTGGAGTGGGGCGGTCTCCTACAATGAGCAGTTCTTC. It is translated as CAWSGAVSYNEQFF. Full variable domain (rest looked up from reference TRBV30 and TRBJ2-1): SQTIHQWPATLVQPVGSPLSLECTVEGTSNPNLYWYRQAAGRGLQLLFYSVGIGQISSEVPQNLSASRPQDRQFILSSKKLLLSDSGFYLCAWSGAVSYNEQFFGPGTRLTVL.

This clone has just a few counts. The chain combines TRBV7-2 with TRBJ2-5; 7 bases line up with TRBD2. The CDR3 spans 14 residues. Germline V CDR1 and CDR2: SGHTA, FQGNSA. With 2 bases clipped from V and 2 bases from J, the junction kept 2 bases outside the gene matches. The CDR3 here is CASSLSGVQETQYF. The CDR3 nucleotides read TGTGCCAGCAGCTTAAGCGGGGTGCAAGAGACCCAGTACTTC.

Only a few counts were recorded for this clone. The chain has TRBV2 and TRBJ2-7, with 9 bases identical to TRBD1. CDR1 and CDR2 (germline): SNHLY, FYNNEI. The CDR3 contains 14 residues. V lost 1 base and J lost 2; bases outside the gene matches: 0. The CDR3 region is CASSEGDRAYEQYF. CDR3 nucleotides: TGTGCCAGCAGTGAAGGGGACAGGGCCTACGAGCAGTACTTC.

The chain recombines TRBV20-1 with TRBJ2-1; D call uncertain. Germline V gene sequence: CDR1 DFQATT, CDR2 SNEGSKA (reference sequence). V was clipped by 5 bases and J by 9 bases, with 11 bases between them. This CDR3 spans 11 amino acids. CDR3 sequence: CSAQDIPEQFF. CDR3 in DNA: TGCAGTGCTCAAGATATACCTGAGCAGTTCTTC.

The gene calls are TRBV30 and TRBJ2-1; the D gene is possibly TRBD2 (6 bases). The CDR3 is 14 amino acids. The germline V gene has CDR1 GTSNPN and CDR2 SVGIG (reference sequence). Deletions cut 4 bases from V and 3 bases from J, with 13 bases between. The CDR3 sequence: CAWKGTDFYNEQFF. The CDR3, as DNA: TGTGCCTGGAAGGGGACTGATTTCTACAATGAGCAGTTCTTC. Together with reference TRBV30 and TRBJ2-1, the CDR3 gives the full variable domain: SQTIHQWPATLVQPVGSPLSLECTVEGTSNPNLYWYRQAAGRGLQLLFYSVGIGQISSEVPQNLSASRPQDRQFILSSKKLLLSDSGFYLCAWKGTDFYNEQFFGPGTRLTVL.

This clone was detected a few times. The DNA for the CDR3 is TGTGCCTGGAGTGCGATCGTCGGGACAGCTACCTACGAGCAGTACTTC. It yields the protein CAWSAIVGTATYEQYF. V is TRBV30 and J is TRBJ2-7, with 7 bases fitting TRBD1. The CDR3 is made up of 16 amino acids. The germline V gene has CDR1 GTSNPN and CDR2 SVGIG (reference sequence). Trimming took 1 base from V and 2 from J; bases not matched to a gene: 11.

The J gene is TRBJ2-1, the V gene TRBV9; D ambiguous. The V end lost 4 bases, the J end lost 8 bases, and 16 bases lay between the germline ends. Germline CDR1 and CDR2: SGDLS and YYNGEE. The CDR3 is made up of 14 amino acids. As DNA, the CDR3 is TGTGCCAGCAGCATAAGGGTAGGATGGGATGAGCAGTTCTTC. It is translated as CASSIRVGWDEQFF.